The clone carrying this T cell receptor beta chain has just a few counts. This sample stems from a study of T-cell reconstitution after alpha-beta-depleted transplantation in children. Library preparation (for TCRbeta) was performed with unique molecular identifiers. TCRdb recomputed calls from the PCR reads with MiXCR, one row per CDR3 protein. Of 500,000 or so distinct CDR3 sequences in the sample, about 30% were seen once. CDR1 and CDR2 from the germline V gene are SGDLS and YYNGEE. The V end lost 0 bases, the J end lost 4 bases, and 10 bases lay between the germline ends. The CDR3 loop spans 14 amino acids.

The starting material was PBMCs from the stem cell graft donor, obtained from the stem cell graft. The chain is built from TRBV9 and TRBJ1-1; D might be TRBD1 (5 bases). The sequence was collected from a human donor who donated a stem cell graft to a child with aplastic anemia. The CDR3 bases are TGTGCCAGCAGCGTAGTTCCGGGGGGCACTGAAGCTTTCTTT. This codes for CASSVVPGGTEAFF.